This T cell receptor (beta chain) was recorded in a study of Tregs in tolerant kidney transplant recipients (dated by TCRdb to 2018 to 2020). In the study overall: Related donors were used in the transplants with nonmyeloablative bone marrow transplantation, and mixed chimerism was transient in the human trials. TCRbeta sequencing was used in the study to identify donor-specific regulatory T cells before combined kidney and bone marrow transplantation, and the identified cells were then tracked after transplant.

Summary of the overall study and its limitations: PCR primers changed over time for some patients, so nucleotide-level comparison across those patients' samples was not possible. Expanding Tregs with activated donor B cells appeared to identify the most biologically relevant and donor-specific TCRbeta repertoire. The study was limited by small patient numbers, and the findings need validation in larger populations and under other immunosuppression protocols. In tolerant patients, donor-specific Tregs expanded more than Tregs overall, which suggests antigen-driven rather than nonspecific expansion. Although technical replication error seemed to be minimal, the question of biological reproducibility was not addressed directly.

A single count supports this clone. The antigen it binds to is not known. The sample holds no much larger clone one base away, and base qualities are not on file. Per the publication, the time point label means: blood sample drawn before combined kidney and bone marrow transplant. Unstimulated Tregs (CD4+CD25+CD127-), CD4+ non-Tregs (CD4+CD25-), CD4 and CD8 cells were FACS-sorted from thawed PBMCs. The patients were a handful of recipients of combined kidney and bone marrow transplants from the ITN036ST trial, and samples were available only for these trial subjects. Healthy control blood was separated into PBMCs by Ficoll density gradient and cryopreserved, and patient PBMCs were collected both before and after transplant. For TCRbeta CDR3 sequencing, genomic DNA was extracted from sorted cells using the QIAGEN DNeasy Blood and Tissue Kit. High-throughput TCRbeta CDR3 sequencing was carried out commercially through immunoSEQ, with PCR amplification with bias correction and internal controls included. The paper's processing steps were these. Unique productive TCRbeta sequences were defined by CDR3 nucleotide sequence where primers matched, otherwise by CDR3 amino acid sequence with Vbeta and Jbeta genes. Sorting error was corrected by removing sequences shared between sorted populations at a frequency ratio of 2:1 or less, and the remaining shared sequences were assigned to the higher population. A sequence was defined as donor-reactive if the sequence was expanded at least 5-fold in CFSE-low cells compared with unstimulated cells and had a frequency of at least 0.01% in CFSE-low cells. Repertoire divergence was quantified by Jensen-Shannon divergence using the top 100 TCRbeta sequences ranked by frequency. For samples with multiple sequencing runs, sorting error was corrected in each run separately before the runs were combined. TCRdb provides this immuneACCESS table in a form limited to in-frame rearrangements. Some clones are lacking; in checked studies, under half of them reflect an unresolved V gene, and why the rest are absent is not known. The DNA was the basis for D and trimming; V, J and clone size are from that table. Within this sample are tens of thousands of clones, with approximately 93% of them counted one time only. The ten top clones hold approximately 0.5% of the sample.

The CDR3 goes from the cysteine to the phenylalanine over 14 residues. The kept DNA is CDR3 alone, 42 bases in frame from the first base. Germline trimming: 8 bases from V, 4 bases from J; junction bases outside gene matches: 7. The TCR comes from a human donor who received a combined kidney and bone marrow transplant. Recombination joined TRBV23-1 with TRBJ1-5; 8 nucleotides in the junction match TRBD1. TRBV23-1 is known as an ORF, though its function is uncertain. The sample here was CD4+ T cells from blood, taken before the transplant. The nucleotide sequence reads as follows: TGCGCCAGCCCGAAGACAGGGGAAAATCAGCCCCAGCATTTT. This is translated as CASPKTGENQPQHF.